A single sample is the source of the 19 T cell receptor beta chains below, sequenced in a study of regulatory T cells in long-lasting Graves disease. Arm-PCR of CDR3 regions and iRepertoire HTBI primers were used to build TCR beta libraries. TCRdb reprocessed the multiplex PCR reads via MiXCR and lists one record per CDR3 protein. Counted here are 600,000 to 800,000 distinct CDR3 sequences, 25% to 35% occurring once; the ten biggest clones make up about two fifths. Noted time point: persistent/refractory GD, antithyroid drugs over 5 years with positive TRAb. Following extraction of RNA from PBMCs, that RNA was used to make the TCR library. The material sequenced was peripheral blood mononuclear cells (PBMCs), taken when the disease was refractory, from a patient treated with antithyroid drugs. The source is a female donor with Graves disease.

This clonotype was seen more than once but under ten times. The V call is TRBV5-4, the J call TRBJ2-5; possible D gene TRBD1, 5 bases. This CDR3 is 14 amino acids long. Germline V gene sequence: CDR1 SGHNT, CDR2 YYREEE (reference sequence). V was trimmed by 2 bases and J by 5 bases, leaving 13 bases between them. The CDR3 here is CASSFGSRGETQYF. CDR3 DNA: TGTGCCAGCAGCTTCGGGTCAAGGGGTGAGACCCAGTACTTC.

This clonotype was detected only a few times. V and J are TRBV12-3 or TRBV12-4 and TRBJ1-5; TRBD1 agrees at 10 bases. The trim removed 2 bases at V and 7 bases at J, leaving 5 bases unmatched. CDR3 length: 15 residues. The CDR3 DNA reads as TGTGCCAGCAGTTTAACTGAGACAGGGGGCCAGCCCCAGCATTTT. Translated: CASSLTETGGQPQHF.

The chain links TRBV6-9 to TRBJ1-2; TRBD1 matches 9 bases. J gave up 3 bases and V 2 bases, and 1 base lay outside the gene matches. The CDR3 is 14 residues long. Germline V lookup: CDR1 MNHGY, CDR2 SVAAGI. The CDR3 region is CASSYNRGHYGYTF. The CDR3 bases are TGTGCCAGCAGTTATAACAGGGGGCACTATGGCTACACCTTC.

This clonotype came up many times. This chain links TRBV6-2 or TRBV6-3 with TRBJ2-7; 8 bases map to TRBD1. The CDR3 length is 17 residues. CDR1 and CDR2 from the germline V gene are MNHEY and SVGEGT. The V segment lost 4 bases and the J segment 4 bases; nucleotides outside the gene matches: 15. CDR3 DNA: TGTGCCAGCAGTTCCGTACGGGTGGACAGGGTAACATACGAGCAGTACTTC. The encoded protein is CASSSVRVDRVTYEQYF.

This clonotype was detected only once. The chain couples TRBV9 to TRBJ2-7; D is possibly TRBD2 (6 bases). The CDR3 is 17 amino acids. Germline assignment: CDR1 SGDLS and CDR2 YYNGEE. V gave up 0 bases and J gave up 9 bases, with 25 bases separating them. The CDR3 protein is CASSVGKGGPPSDGQYF. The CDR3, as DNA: TGTGCCAGCAGCGTAGGTAAGGGAGGTCCGCCGAGCGACGGGCAGTACTTC.

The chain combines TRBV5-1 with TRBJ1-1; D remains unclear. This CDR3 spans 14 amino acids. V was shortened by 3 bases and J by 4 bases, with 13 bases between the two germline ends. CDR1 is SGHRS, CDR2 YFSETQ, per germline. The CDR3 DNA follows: TGCGCCAGCAGCTCGTCGCGGGATGCCACTGAAGCTTTCTTT. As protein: CASSSSRDATEAFF.

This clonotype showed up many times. CDR3 amino acids: CASSQRESGHDGYTF. For the CDR3, the DNA is TGTGCCAGCAGTCAGAGGGAATCAGGGCATGATGGCTACACCTTC. The chain employs TRBV2 and TRBJ1-2, with a tentative D call TRBD1 (5 bases). CDR3 length: 15 amino acids. V was trimmed by 5 bases and J by 6 bases, leaving 19 bases between them. CDR1 and CDR2 from the germline V gene are SNHLY and FYNNEI.

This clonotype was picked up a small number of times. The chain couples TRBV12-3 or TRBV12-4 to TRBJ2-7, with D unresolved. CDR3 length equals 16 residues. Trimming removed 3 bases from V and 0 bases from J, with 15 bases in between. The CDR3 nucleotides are TGTGCCAGCAGTTTTGGGCGAGCGCGAAGCTCCTACGAGCAGTACTTC. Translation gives CASSFGRARSSYEQYF.

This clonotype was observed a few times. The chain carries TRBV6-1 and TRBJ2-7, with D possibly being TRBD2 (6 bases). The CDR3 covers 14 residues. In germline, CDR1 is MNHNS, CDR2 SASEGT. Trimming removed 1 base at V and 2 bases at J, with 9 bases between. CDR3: CASSEGGLAYEQYF. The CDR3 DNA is TGTGCCAGCAGTGAAGGGGGACTTGCCTACGAGCAGTACTTC.

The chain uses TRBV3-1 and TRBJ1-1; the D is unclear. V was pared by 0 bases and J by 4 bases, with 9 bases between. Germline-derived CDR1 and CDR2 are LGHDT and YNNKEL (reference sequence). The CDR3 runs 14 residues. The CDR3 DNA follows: TGTGCCAGCAGCCAAGACGGGCTCGTCACTGAAGCTTTCTTT. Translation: CASSQDGLVTEAFF.

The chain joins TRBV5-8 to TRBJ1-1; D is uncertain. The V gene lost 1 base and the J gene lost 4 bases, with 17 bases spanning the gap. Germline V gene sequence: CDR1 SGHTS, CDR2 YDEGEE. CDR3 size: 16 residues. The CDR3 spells CASSLRWVTKGTEAFF. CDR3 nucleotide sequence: TGTGCCAGCAGCTTGCGATGGGTCACGAAGGGCACTGAAGCTTTCTTT.

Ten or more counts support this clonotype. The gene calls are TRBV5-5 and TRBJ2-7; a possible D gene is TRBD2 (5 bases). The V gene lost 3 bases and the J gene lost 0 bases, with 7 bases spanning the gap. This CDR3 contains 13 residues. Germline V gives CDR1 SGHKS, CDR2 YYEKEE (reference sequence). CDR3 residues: CASSWTSSYEQYF. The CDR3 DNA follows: TGTGCCAGCAGCTGGACTTCCTCCTACGAGCAGTACTTC.

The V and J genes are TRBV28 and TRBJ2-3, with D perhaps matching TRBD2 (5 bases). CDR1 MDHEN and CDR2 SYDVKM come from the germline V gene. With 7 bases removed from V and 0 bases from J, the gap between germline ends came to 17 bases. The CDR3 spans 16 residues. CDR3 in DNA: TGTGCCAGCATCGAAAGCGGAGCCTCTAGCACAGATACGCAGTATTTT. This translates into CASIESGASSTDTQYF.

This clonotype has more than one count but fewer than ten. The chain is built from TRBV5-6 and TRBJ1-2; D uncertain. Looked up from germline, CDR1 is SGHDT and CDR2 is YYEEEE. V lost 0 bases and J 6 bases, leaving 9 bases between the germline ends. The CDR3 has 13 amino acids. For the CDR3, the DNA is TGTGCCAGCAGCTTGGGCAGGAATGATGGCTACACCTTC. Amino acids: CASSLGRNDGYTF.

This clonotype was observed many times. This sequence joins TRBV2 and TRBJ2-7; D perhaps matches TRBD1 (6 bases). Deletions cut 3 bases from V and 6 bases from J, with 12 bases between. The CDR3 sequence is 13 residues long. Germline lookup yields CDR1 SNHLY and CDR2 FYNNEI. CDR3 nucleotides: TGTGCCAGCAGTGACGCAGACAGGAGCGAGCAGTACTTC. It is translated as CASSDADRSEQYF.

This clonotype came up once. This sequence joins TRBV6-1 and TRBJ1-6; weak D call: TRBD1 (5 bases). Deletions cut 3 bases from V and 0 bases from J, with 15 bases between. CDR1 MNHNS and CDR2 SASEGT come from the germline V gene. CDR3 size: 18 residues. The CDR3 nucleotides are TGTGCCAGCAGTGACCCGCAGGGCCTGAGCTCCTATAATTCACCCCTCCACTTT. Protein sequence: CASSDPQGLSSYNSPLHF.

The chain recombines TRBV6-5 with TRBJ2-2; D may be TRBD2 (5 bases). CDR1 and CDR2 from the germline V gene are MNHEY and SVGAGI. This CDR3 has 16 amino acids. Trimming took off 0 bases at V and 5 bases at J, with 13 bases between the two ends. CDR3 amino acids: CASSYSTGVLTGELFF. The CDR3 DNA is TGTGCCAGCAGTTACTCGACCGGGGTTTTGACCGGGGAGCTGTTTTTT.

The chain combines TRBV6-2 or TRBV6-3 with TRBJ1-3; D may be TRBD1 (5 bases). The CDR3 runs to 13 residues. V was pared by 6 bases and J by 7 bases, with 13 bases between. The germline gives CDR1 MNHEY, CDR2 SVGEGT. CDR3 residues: CASSPGTENTIYF. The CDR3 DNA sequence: TGTGCCAGCAGCCCTGGGACGGAGAACACCATATATTTT.

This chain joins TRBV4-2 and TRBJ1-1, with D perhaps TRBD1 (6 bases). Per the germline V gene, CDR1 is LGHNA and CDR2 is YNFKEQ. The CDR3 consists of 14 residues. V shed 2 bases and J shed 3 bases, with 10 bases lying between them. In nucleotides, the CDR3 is TGTGCCAGCAGCCAATGGGGGGCGGACACTGAAGCTTTCTTT. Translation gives CASSQWGADTEAFF.